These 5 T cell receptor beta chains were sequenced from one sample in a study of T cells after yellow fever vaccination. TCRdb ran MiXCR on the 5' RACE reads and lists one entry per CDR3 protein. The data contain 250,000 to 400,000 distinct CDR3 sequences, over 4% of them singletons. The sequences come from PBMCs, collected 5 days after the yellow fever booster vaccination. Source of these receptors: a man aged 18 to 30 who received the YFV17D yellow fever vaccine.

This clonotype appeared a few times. As DNA, the CDR3 is TGTGCCAGCAGCCCTAATGGACTAGCGGTAGGGGGGGAGCTGTTTTTT. Its protein product is CASSPNGLAVGGELFF. The V call is TRBV12-3 or TRBV12-4, the J call TRBJ2-2; 10 bases are a match to TRBD2. V trimming: 6 bases; J trimming: 8 bases; junction bases outside the gene matches: 12. The CDR3 has 16 amino acids.

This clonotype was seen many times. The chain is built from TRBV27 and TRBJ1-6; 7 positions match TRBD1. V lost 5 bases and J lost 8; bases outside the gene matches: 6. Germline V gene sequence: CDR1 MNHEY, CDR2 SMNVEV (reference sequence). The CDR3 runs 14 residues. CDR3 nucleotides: TGTGCCAGCAGTGTGACAGGGTGGGATTCACCCCTCCACTTT. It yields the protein CASSVTGWDSPLHF.

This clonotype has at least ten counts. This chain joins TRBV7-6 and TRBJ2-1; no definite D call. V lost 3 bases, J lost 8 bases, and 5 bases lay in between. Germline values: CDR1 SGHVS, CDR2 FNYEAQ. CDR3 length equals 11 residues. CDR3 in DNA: TGTGCCAGCAGCTTTGGCTATGAGCAGTTCTTC. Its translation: CASSFGYEQFF.

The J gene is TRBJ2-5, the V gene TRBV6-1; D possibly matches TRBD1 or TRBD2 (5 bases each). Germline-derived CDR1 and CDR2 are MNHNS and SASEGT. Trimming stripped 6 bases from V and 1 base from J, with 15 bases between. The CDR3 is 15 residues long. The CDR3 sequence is CASRAITGPQETQYF. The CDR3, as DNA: TGTGCCAGCAGAGCCATAACGGGACCCCAAGAGACCCAGTACTTC.

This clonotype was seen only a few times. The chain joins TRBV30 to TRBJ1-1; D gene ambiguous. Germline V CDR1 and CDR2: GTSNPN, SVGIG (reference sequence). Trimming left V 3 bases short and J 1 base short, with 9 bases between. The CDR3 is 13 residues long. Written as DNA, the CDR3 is TGTGCCTGGAGCCTTGCAGGGAACACTGAAGCTTTCTTT. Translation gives CAWSLAGNTEAFF.